The clone carrying this T cell receptor (beta chain) was seen a handful of times. The data are from a study of blood T cell repertoires in COVID-19. The overall study: The samples span acute and convalescent COVID-19 from the United States, Italy and Spain. PBMCs, B-cell-depleted T cells, or T cells provided the cDNA or gDNA that made up the material.

Patients from Seattle were sampled longitudinally, starting during active infection. Original data processing: Scientists estimated how many nucleated cells there were by amplifying reference gene primers. The protocol was immunoSEQ multiplex PCR, while the TCRdb copy is restricted to in-frame clones and leaves out a portion. V, J and clone size were drawn from that table, and D and trimming were deduced from the DNA. The table has fewer than 300,000 clones, approximately 85% seen once. The germline V gene encodes CDR1 SGHTA and CDR2 FQGTGA. Deletions cut 1 base from V and 7 bases from J, with 8 bases between. CDR3 length equals 13 residues.

Source material: peripheral blood. The chain recombines TRBV7-3 with TRBJ1-5; D ambiguous. This sequence was found in a human donor with COVID-19, enrolled during active disease. The donor label of this sample is uncertain. For the CDR3, the DNA is TGTGCCAGCAGCTTAAGTCGGGAGCAGCCCCAGCATTTT. Translated: CASSLSREQPQHF.